Included here is one T cell receptor beta chain sequence, with context. The entry originates in a study of blood T cell repertoires in COVID-19. Study-level background: Samples of COVID-19 (acute and convalescent) were obtained from the United States, Italy and Spain.

Here immunoSEQ multiplex PCR was the method, and the copy in TCRdb shows in-frame clones only, minus some. The sample consists of 250,000 or so clones, roughly 90% of them appearing once. V was shortened by 0 bases and J by 3 bases, with 9 bases between the two germline ends. The germline gives CDR1 GTSNPN, CDR2 SVGIG (reference sequence). The CDR3 spans 14 residues. The chain uses TRBV30 and TRBJ1-3; D is uncertain. The TCR comes from a woman in her forties who had recovered from COVID-19. Sequencing input: peripheral blood. The CDR3 here is CAWSVRSGGNTIYF. The CDR3 nucleotides are TGTGCCTGGAGTGTTCGGTCGGGTGGAAACACCATATATTTT.